These 18 T cell receptor beta chains share one sample of origin, sequenced in a study of blood T cell repertoires in COVID-19. The data were produced by immunoSEQ multiplex PCR, yet TCRdb's version contains in-frame clones alone and is incomplete. The top ten hold around 9.9% of the sample, which has some 130,000 clones, approximately 80% seen once. Sample: peripheral blood. The receptors originated from a man aged 60-69 years who had recovered from COVID-19.

In its sample, this clone was seen many times. The rearrangement joins TRBV24-1 to TRBJ2-1; 13 bases match TRBD2. From germline, CDR1 is KGHDR and CDR2 SFDVKD. V lost 4 bases to trimming and J lost 9 bases; unmatched junction nucleotides: 14. This CDR3 is built from 18 residues. CDR3 bases: TGTGCCACCAGTGACCCCCTCCAACTAGCGGGAGGGCCAGGTGAGCAGTTCTTC. The encoded protein is CATSDPLQLAGGPGEQFF.

DNA for the CDR3: TGTGCTAGTGGCCTTAGCGGGGAGAGCACAGATACGCAGTATTTT. Translated, it gives CASGLSGESTDTQYF. The chain uses TRBV12-5 and TRBJ2-3; 8 bases line up with TRBD2. The CDR3 totals 15 residues. Looked up from germline, CDR1 is LGHNT and CDR2 is FRNRAP. J lost 0 bases, V lost 6 bases, and 5 bases had no gene match.

This chain connects TRBV29-1 to TRBJ1-5; 10 bases are a match to TRBD1. The ends lost 4 bases at V and 3 bases at J; junction bases unmatched: 6. This CDR3 is built from 15 residues. CDR1 and CDR2 (germline): SQVTM, ANQGSEA. The CDR3 DNA follows: TGCAGCGTTGCCGGGACAGGGGTAGACAATCAGCCCCAGCATTTT. Translating gives CSVAGTGVDNQPQHF. Filled out from reference TRBV29-1 and TRBJ1-5, the complete variable domain reads SAVISQKPSRDICQRGTSLTIQCQVDSQVTMMFWYRQQPGQSLTLIATANQGSEATYESGFVIDKFPISRPNLTFSTLTVSNMSPEDSSIYLCSVAGTGVDNQPQHFGDGTRLSIL.

The chain combines TRBV6-5 with TRBJ1-5; D is uncertain. V gave up 7 bases and J gave up 5 bases, with 12 bases separating them. Germline values: CDR1 MNHEY, CDR2 SVGAGI. This CDR3 has 13 residues. This CDR3 is CASTPGIDQPQHF. The CDR3 DNA follows: TGTGCCAGCACGCCGGGGATAGATCAGCCCCAGCATTTT.

The rearrangement links TRBV7-6 to TRBJ2-6; no definite D call. Between the trimmed V and J ends, which lost 0 bases and 0 bases, there was a span of 3 bases. From germline, CDR1 is SGHVS and CDR2 FNYEAQ. The CDR3 runs to 15 residues. DNA of the CDR3: TGTGCCAGCAGCTTAGCGTACTCTGGGGCCAACGTCCTGACTTTC. This encodes CASSLAYSGANVLTF.

Ten or more counts support this clone. The V call is TRBV9, the J call TRBJ1-1; TRBD1 matches at 8 bases. V gave up 0 bases and J gave up 3 bases; unmatched junction bases: 4. This CDR3 is built from 15 residues. Germline values: CDR1 SGDLS, CDR2 YYNGEE. The CDR3: CASSVEDRGDTEAFF. In DNA, the CDR3 is TGTGCCAGCAGCGTAGAAGACAGGGGTGACACTGAAGCTTTCTTT.

The gene calls are TRBV7-2 and TRBJ1-2; the D gene is possibly TRBD1 (6 bases). This CDR3 is 14 amino acids long. Germline V gene lookup returns CDR1 SGHTA and CDR2 FQGNSA. The V gene lost 4 bases and the J gene lost 7 bases, with 16 bases spanning the gap. The CDR3 DNA reads as TGTGCCAGCAGCTCGCACCAGGGGATCTCTGGCTACACCTTC. Its protein is CASSSHQGISGYTF. Variable domain in full (rest from reference TRBV7-2 and TRBJ1-2): GAGVSQSPSNKVTEKGKDVELRCDPISGHTALYWYRQSLGQGLEFLIYFQGNSAPDKSGLPSDRFSAERTGGSVSTLTIQRTQQEDSAVYLCASSSHQGISGYTFGSGTRLTVV.

In DNA, the CDR3 is TGTGCCTGGGGGAGCTCTGGAAACACCATATATTTT. Translated, it gives CAWGSSGNTIYF. The chain employs TRBV30 and TRBJ1-3; D is unresolved. Trimming stripped 5 bases from V and 0 bases from J, with 5 bases between. The CDR3 is 12 amino acids. The germline V gene has CDR1 GTSNPN and CDR2 SVGIG (reference sequence).

The V gene is TRBV5-4, the J gene TRBJ1-1; D gene unclear. The V gene's germline CDR1 is SGHNT and CDR2 YYREEE (reference sequence). The CDR3 is 13 amino acids. Trimming cost V 4 bases and J 1 base, with 8 bases left between them. In nucleotides, the CDR3 is TGTGCCAGCAGCCCAGGCCAGAACACTGAAGCTTTCTTT. Amino acids: CASSPGQNTEAFF. Based on the CDR3 plus reference TRBV5-4 and TRBJ1-1, the full variable domain is ETGVTQSPTHLIKTRGQQVTLRCSSQSGHNTVSWYQQALGQGPQFIFQYYREEENGRGNFPPRFSGLQFPNYSSELNVNALELDDSALYLCASSPGQNTEAFFGQGTRLTVV.

This chain uses TRBV3-1 (or the pseudogene TRBV3-2) with TRBJ1-3, with D possibly matching TRBD1 (6 bases). The CDR3 extends over 13 amino acids. Deletions cut 8 bases from V and 3 bases from J, with 11 bases between. The germline V gene has CDR1 LGHDT and CDR2 YNNKEL (reference sequence). The CDR3 is CASGRGGGNTIYF. The CDR3, as DNA: TGTGCCAGCGGTAGGGGGGGTGGAAACACCATATATTTT.

This clone was counted ten times or more. The chain links TRBV6-2 or TRBV6-3 to TRBJ2-2, with D possibly matching TRBD1 (5 bases). V was trimmed by 6 bases and J by 1 base, leaving 12 bases between them. Germline V gene data show CDR1 as MNHEY and CDR2 as SVGEGT. This CDR3 comprises 15 residues. The CDR3 sequence is CASSQIGQNTGELFF. The CDR3 region has the DNA TGTGCCAGCAGCCAAATCGGACAGAACACCGGGGAGCTGTTTTTT.

The rearrangement links TRBV4-2 to TRBJ2-1; TRBD2 aligns across 16 bases. V lost 0 bases to trimming and J lost 13 bases; unmatched junction nucleotides: 6. CDR1 is LGHNA, CDR2 YNFKEQ, per germline. The CDR3 extends over 16 amino acids. The CDR3 spells CASSQDPGLAGGRQFF. The CDR3 nucleotides read TGTGCCAGCAGCCAAGACCCGGGACTAGCGGGGGGGAGACAGTTCTTC.

This chain uses TRBV5-1 with TRBJ2-1, with TRBD1 as a possible D gene (5 bases). The ends were cut back, 4 bases at V and 2 bases at J, with 7 bases in the middle. Germline V gene data show CDR1 as SGHRS and CDR2 as YFSETQ. The CDR3 contains 13 residues. Here the CDR3 DNA reads TGCGCCAGCAGCGTGGACACCTACAATGAGCAGTTCTTC. It is translated as CASSVDTYNEQFF.

This clone was counted between two and nine times. The rearrangement uses TRBV7-9 and TRBJ1-5, with D perhaps matching TRBD1 (6 bases). The CDR3 runs to 16 residues. Germline assignment: CDR1 SEHNR and CDR2 FQNEAQ (reference sequence). Trimming cost V 6 bases and J 0 bases, with 15 bases left between them. The CDR3 protein is CASSLGGDYSNQPQHF. The CDR3 coding sequence is TGTGCCAGCAGTCTAGGGGGGGACTATAGCAATCAGCCCCAGCATTTT.

The V call is TRBV20-1, the J call TRBJ2-7, with 10 bases identical to TRBD2. The CDR3 extends over 15 amino acids. Trimming removed 3 bases from V and 4 bases from J; junction bases left unmatched: 9. Germline V CDR1 and CDR2: DFQATT, SNEGSKA (reference sequence). DNA for the CDR3: TGCAGTGCTAGTTCTCGAGCGGGGGGGTTTTACGAGCAGTACTTC. It codes for CSASSRAGGFYEQYF.

This chain links TRBV10-2 with TRBJ2-7, with 8 bases matching TRBD1. J gave up 2 bases and V 0 bases, and 6 bases lay outside the gene matches. Germline CDR1 reads WSHSY; CDR2 reads SAAADI. The CDR3 contains 16 residues. CDR3 residues: CASSESLGTGTYEQYF. In DNA form, the CDR3 reads TGCGCCAGCAGTGAGTCGTTGGGGACAGGAACCTACGAGCAGTACTTC.

The chain's CDR3 is CASSPGTSGGNEQFF. In nucleotides, the CDR3 is TGTGCCAGCTCACCAGGGACTAGCGGGGGCAATGAGCAGTTCTTC. This chain connects TRBV18 to TRBJ2-1, with TRBD2 matching 14 bases. This CDR3 contains 15 residues. Germline V gene sequence: CDR1 KGHSH, CDR2 LQKENI. V was pared by 2 bases and J by 6 bases, with 0 bases of the junction left unmatched.

The rearrangement uses TRBV5-5 and TRBJ2-7, with 9 nucleotides matching TRBD1. This CDR3 has 14 amino acids. V lost 3 bases and J lost 1; bases outside the gene matches: 2. Germline CDR1 is SGHKS and CDR2 is YYEKEE (reference sequence). CDR3 in DNA: TGTGCCAGCAGCTCCGGGACAGGGTCCTACGAGCAGTACTTC. Encoded protein: CASSSGTGSYEQYF.